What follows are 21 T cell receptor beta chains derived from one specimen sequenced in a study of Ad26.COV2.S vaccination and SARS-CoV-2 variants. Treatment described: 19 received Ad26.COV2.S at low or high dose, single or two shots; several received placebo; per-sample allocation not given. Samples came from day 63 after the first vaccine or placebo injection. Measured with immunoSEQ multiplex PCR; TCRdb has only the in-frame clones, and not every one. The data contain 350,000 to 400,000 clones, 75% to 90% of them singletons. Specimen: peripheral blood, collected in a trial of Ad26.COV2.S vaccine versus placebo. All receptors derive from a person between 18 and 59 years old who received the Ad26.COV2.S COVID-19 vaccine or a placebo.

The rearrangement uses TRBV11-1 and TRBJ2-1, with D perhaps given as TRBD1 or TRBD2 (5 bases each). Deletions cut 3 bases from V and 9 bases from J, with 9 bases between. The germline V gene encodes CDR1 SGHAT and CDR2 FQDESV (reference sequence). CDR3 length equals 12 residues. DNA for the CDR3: TGTGCCAGCAGCTTGGGGGAAGCTGAGCAGTTCTTC. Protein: CASSLGEAEQFF.

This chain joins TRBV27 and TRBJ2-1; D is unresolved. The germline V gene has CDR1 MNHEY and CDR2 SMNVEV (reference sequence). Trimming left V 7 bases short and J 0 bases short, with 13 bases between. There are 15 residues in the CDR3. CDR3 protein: CASKRSASSYNEQFF. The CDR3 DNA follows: TGTGCCAGCAAACGGTCGGCAAGCTCCTACAATGAGCAGTTCTTC.

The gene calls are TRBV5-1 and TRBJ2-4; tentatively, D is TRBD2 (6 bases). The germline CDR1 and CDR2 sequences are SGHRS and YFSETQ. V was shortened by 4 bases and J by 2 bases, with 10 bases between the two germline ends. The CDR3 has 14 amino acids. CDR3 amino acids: CASSVEGPKNIQYF. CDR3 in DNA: TGCGCCAGCAGCGTGGAGGGCCCCAAAAACATTCAGTACTTC. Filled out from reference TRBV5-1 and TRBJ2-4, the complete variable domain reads KAGVTQTPRYLIKTRGQQVTLSCSPISGHRSVSWYQQTPGQGLQFLFEYFSETQRNKGNFPGRFSGRQFSNSRSEMNVSTLELGDSALYLCASSVEGPKNIQYFGAGTRLSVL.

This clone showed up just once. The DNA of the CDR3 is TGCGCCAGCAATACCGGGGGGTTCTCCTACAATGAGCAGTTCTTC. As protein: CASNTGGFSYNEQFF. The chain recombines TRBV10-2 with TRBJ2-1, with 7 bases matching TRBD2. The CDR3 extends over 15 amino acids. V trimming: 7 bases; J trimming: 0 bases; junction bases outside the gene matches: 6. Germline values: CDR1 WSHSY, CDR2 SAAADI.

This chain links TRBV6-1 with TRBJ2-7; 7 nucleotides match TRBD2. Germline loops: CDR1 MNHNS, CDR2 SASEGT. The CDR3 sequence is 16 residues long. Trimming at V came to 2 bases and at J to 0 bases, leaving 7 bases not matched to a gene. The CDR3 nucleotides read TGTGCCAGCAGTGAATGGGAGCGGGGCAGCTCCTACGAGCAGTACTTC. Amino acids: CASSEWERGSSYEQYF.

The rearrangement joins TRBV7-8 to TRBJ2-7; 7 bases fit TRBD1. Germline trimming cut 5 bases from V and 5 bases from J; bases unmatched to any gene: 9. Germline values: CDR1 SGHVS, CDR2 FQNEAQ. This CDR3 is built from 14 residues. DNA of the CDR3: TGTGCCAGCAGCCGAGACAGGGTGGGTAACGAGCAGTACTTC. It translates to CASSRDRVGNEQYF.

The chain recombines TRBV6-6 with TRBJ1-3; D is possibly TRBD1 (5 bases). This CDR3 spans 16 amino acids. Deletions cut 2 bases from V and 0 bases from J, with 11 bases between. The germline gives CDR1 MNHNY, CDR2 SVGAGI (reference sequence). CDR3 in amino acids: CASSYAWGFSGNTIYF. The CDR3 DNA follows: TGTGCCAGCAGTTACGCTTGGGGGTTCTCTGGAAACACCATATATTTT.

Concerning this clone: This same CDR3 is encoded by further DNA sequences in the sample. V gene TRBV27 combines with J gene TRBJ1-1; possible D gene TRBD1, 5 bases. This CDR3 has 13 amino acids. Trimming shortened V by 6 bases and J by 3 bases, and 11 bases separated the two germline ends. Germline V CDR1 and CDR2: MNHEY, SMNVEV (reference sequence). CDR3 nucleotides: TGTGCCAGCAGCTCCAGGGTGGACACTGAAGCTTTCTTT. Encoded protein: CASSSRVDTEAFF.

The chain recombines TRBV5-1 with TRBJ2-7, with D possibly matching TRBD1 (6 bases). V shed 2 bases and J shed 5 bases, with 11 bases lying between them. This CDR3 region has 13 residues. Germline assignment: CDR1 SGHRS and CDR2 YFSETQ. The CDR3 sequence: CASSFTGTNEQYF. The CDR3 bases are TGCGCCAGCAGCTTCACAGGGACCAACGAGCAGTACTTC.

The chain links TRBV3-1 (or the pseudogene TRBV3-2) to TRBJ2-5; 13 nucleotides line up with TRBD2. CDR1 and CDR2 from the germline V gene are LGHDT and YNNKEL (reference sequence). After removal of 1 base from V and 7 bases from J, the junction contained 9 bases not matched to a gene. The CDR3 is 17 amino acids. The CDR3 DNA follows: TGTGCCAGCAGCCAAGGACGACTAGCGGGGGGACAACGGACCCAGTACTTC. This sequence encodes CASSQGRLAGGQRTQYF.

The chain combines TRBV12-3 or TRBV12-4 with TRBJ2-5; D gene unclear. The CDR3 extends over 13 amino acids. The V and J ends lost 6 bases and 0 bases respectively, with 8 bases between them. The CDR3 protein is CASSNHNQETQYF. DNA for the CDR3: TGTGCCAGCAGCAACCATAACCAAGAGACCCAGTACTTC.

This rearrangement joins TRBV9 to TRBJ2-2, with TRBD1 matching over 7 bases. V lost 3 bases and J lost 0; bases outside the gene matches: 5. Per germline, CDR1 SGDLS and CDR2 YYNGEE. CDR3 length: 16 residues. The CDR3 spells CASSGPGQPNTGELFF. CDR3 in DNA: TGTGCCAGCAGCGGACCGGGACAGCCGAACACCGGGGAGCTGTTTTTT.

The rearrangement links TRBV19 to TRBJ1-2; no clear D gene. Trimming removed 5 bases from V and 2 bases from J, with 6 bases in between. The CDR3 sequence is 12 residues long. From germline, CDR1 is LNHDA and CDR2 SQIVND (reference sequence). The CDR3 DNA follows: TGTGCCAGTAGTCTGTGGAACTATGGCTACACCTTC. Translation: CASSLWNYGYTF. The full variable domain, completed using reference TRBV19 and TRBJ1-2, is DGGITQSPKYLFRKEGQNVTLSCEQNLNHDAMYWYRQDPGQGLRLIYYSQIVNDFQKGDIAEGYSVSREKKESFPLTVTSAQKNPTAFYLCASSLWNYGYTFGSGTRLTVV.

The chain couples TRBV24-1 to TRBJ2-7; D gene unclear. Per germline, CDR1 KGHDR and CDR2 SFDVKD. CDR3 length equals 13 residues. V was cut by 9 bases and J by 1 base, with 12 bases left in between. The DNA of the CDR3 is TGTGCCACCCCCGCGGCCTTATCCTACGAGCAGTACTTC. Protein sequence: CATPAALSYEQYF.

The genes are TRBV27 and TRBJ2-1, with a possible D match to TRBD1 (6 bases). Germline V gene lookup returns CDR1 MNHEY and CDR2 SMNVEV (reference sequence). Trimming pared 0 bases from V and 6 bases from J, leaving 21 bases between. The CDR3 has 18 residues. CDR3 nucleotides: TGTGCCAGCAGTTTATCTGTGGGGGCCCCCTCTCCTGGCAATGAGCAGTTCTTC. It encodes CASSLSVGAPSPGNEQFF.

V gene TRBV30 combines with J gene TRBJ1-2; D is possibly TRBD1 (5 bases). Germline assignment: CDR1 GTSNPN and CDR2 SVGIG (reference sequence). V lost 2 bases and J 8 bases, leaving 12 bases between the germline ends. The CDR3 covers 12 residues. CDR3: CAWSLAGGGYTF. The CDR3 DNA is TGTGCCTGGAGTTTGGCGGGGGGAGGCTACACCTTC.

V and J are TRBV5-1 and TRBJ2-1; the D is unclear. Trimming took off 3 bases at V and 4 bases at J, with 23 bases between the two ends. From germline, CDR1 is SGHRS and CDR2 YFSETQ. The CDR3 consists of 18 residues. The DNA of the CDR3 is TGCGCCAGCAGCTCTCCCATGCTTGACAAGGAATTTTACAATGAGCAGTTCTTC. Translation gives CASSSPMLDKEFYNEQFF.

In DNA form, the CDR3 reads TGTGCCAGCAGTTACTCTGGGGGATACGGGGCTGGCTACACCTTC. It translates to CASSYSGGYGAGYTF. The V and J genes are TRBV6-5 and TRBJ1-2, with D perhaps TRBD1 (5 bases). The V end was cut by 0 bases, the J end by 7 bases, with 15 bases between. Germline CDR1 and CDR2: MNHEY and SVGAGI. There are 15 residues in the CDR3.

The CDR3 loop is CASSWEAGELFF. In nucleotides, the CDR3 is TGTGCCAGCAGCTGGGAGGCCGGGGAGCTGTTTTTT. The chain carries TRBV7-2 and TRBJ2-2, with D possibly matching TRBD2 (6 bases). With 4 bases removed from V and 6 bases from J, the gap between germline ends came to 6 bases. The CDR3 loop spans 12 amino acids. Germline loops: CDR1 SGHTA, CDR2 FQGNSA.

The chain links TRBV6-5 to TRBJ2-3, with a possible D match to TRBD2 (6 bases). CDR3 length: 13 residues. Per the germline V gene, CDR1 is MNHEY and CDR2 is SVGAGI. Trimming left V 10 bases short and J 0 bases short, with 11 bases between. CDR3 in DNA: TGTGCCACCGGACTACCGAGCACAGATACGCAGTATTTT. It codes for CATGLPSTDTQYF.

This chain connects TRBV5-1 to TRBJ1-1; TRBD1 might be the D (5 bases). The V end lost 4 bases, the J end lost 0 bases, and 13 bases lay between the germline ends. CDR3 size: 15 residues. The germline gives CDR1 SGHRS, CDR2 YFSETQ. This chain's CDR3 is CASSEGTGMNTEAFF. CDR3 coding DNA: TGCGCCAGCAGCGAGGGGACGGGGATGAACACTGAAGCTTTCTTT. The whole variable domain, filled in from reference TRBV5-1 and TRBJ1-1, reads KAGVTQTPRYLIKTRGQQVTLSCSPISGHRSVSWYQQTPGQGLQFLFEYFSETQRNKGNFPGRFSGRQFSNSRSEMNVSTLELGDSALYLCASSEGTGMNTEAFFGQGTRLTVV.